The 28 T cell receptor beta chains reported below all come from one sample, sequenced in a study of blood T cell repertoires in COVID-19. Sequenced by immunoSEQ multiplex PCR; TCRdb stores in-frame clones only, minus some. The sample contains roughly 90,000 clones, just under 85% of which appear only once. Sequenced: peripheral blood. These receptor sequences come from a man aged 50-59 years with acute or convalescent COVID-19.

The J gene is TRBJ1-1, the V gene TRBV6-2 or TRBV6-3; 9 nucleotides line up with TRBD1. The V and J ends lost 2 bases and 9 bases, in that order; junction bases with no gene match: 1. Germline V gene data show CDR1 as MNHEY and CDR2 as SVGEGT. The CDR3 length is 12 residues. The CDR3 sequence is CASSYGTGQAFF. CDR3 sequence (DNA): TGTGCCAGCAGTTACGGGACAGGGCAAGCTTTCTTT.

The chain links TRBV2 to TRBJ1-4; 8 bases agree with TRBD1. The trim removed 4 bases at V and 8 bases at J, leaving 3 bases unmatched. This CDR3 has 13 amino acids. The V gene's germline CDR1 is SNHLY and CDR2 FYNNEI. The CDR3 DNA is TGTGCCAGCAGTGGGACAGGGAGGGAAAAACTGTTTTTT. Its protein product is CASSGTGREKLFF. Full variable domain (remainder filled in from reference TRBV2 and TRBJ1-4): EPEVTQTPSHQVTQMGQEVILRCVPISNHLYFYWYRQILGQKVEFLVSFYNNEISEKSEIFDDQFSVERPDGSNFTLKIRSTKLEDSAMYFCASSGTGREKLFFGSGTQLSVL.

The chain is built from TRBV5-1 and TRBJ2-3; maybe TRBD2 (7 bases). V lost 2 bases, J lost 4 bases, and 17 bases lay in between. CDR1 is SGHRS, CDR2 YFSETQ, per germline. The CDR3 is 16 amino acids. The CDR3, as DNA: TGCGCCAGCAGCTTTGTCGGCGGGGGCGCGGCAGATACGCAGTATTTT. Its protein product is CASSFVGGGAADTQYF.

The V call is TRBV24-1, the J call TRBJ2-2, with 9 nucleotides matching TRBD1. The CDR3 totals 13 residues. J was trimmed by 6 bases and V by 5 bases; bases with no gene match: 0. From germline, CDR1 is KGHDR and CDR2 SFDVKD. CDR3 protein: CATSGQGAGELFF. The CDR3 DNA follows: TGTGCCACCAGTGGACAGGGGGCCGGGGAGCTGTTTTTT.

This chain joins TRBV4-3 and TRBJ1-5, with 8 bases matching TRBD1. Germline V gene sequence: CDR1 LGHNA, CDR2 YSLEER. This CDR3 has 15 residues. Unmatched junction bases numbered 5, after V lost 0 bases and J lost 7 bases. In nucleotides, the CDR3 is TGCGCCAGCAGCCAAGACCAGGGACAGGACCAGCCCCAGCATTTT. It codes for CASSQDQGQDQPQHF.

Points on this clone: Within the sample, other DNA sequences also encode this same CDR3. V and J are TRBV6-5 and TRBJ2-1; D might be TRBD1 (6 bases). CDR1 and CDR2 (germline): MNHEY, SVGAGI. V shed 3 bases and J shed 1 base, with 10 bases lying between them. This CDR3 contains 15 residues. CDR3 in amino acids: CASSYGRGSYNEQFF. The DNA for the CDR3 is TGTGCCAGCAGTTATGGCAGGGGATCCTACAATGAGCAGTTCTTC.

The rearrangement links TRBV5-1 to TRBJ2-2, with 9 nucleotides matching TRBD1. CDR3 length: 16 amino acids. The V and J ends lost 4 bases and 1 base, in that order; junction bases with no gene match: 5. The germline V gene has CDR1 SGHRS and CDR2 YFSETQ. CDR3 sequence (DNA): TGCGCCAGCAGCGGAGGGACAGGGTTGAACACCGGGGAGCTGTTTTTT. Its protein is CASSGGTGLNTGELFF.

Points on this clone: This same CDR3 is encoded by further DNA sequences in the sample. The chain has TRBV12-3 or TRBV12-4 and TRBJ1-1; D ambiguous. Trimming cost V 3 bases and J 1 base, with 6 bases left between them. The CDR3 length is 13 residues. CDR3 amino acids: CASSFAGNTEAFF. The CDR3 DNA sequence: TGTGCCAGCAGTTTTGCAGGGAACACTGAAGCTTTCTTT.

J is TRBJ2-5 and V is TRBV6-4; 11 nucleotides line up with TRBD1. The CDR3 spans 15 residues. Per germline, CDR1 MRHNA and CDR2 SNTAGT. The V and J ends lost 4 bases and 1 base, in that order; junction bases with no gene match: 2. The CDR3 nucleotides are TGTGCCAGCAGTGCCGGGACAGGGGGCCAAGAGACCCAGTACTTC. Translating gives CASSAGTGGQETQYF.

The J gene is TRBJ2-5, the V gene TRBV11-2; 7 bases map to TRBD2. Losses at the gene ends were 5 bases for V and 6 bases for J; bases not matched to a gene: 6. Germline assignment: CDR1 SGHAT and CDR2 FQNNGV. The CDR3 has 13 residues. The CDR3 here is CASSTGLEKTQYF. The CDR3, as DNA: TGTGCCAGCAGCACCGGACTAGAAAAGACCCAGTACTTC.

This clone has a handful of counts. The V gene is TRBV4-2, the J gene TRBJ2-5; TRBD2 matches 9 bases. Germline lookup yields CDR1 LGHNA and CDR2 YNFKEQ. This CDR3 is built from 15 residues. V was pared by 5 bases and J by 1 base, with 5 bases of the junction left unmatched. CDR3 sequence (DNA): TGTGCCAGCAGCGAGTTAGCGGGGGCCCAAGAGACCCAGTACTTC. This codes for CASSELAGAQETQYF.

This clone was recorded once. The chain links TRBV14 to TRBJ2-1; 11 bases are a match to TRBD2. Germline trimming cut 1 base from V and 10 bases from J; bases unmatched to any gene: 9. Germline V CDR1 and CDR2: SGHDN, FVKESK. CDR3 length: 16 amino acids. As DNA, the CDR3 is TGTGCCAGCAGCCAAGTATTTAGCGGGGGGGCCGTGGAGCAGTTCTTC. It translates to CASSQVFSGGAVEQFF.

This clone was observed a single time. J is TRBJ2-3 and V is TRBV28, with TRBD2 identical over 7 bases. The germline V gene has CDR1 MDHEN and CDR2 SYDVKM. There are 14 residues in the CDR3. J lost 4 bases, V lost 3 bases, and 4 bases had no gene match. For the CDR3, the DNA is TGTGCCAGCAGTTTGTGGACTAGTTCAGATACGCAGTATTTT. It is translated as CASSLWTSSDTQYF.

The chain uses TRBV6-6 and TRBJ1-6; D remains ambiguous. V lost 5 bases and J 7 bases, leaving 12 bases between the germline ends. The CDR3 has 14 amino acids. The germline CDR1 and CDR2 sequences are MNHNY and SVGAGI (reference sequence). The CDR3 sequence: CASSPVSLNSPLHF. CDR3 in DNA: TGTGCCAGCAGTCCCGTCTCCCTCAATTCACCCCTCCACTTT.

This clone has a single count. V gene TRBV19 combines with J gene TRBJ2-7, with 9 bases aligning to TRBD1. V lost 6 bases, J lost 5 bases, and 8 bases stayed unmatched. Germline CDR1 is LNHDA and CDR2 is SQIVND (reference sequence). The CDR3 has 14 amino acids. The DNA of the CDR3 is TGTGCCAGTAGACCGGGGACAGGGTCTCACGAGCAGTACTTC. This codes for CASRPGTGSHEQYF.

The chain couples TRBV30 to TRBJ1-5; possibly TRBD1 for D (6 bases). The V and J ends lost 5 bases and 0 bases respectively, with 11 bases between them. The CDR3 extends over 14 amino acids. Germline V gene data show CDR1 as GTSNPN and CDR2 as SVGIG (reference sequence). The CDR3 reads CAWSRDTSNQPQHF. CDR3 nucleotides: TGTGCCTGGTCCCGGGACACTAGCAATCAGCCCCAGCATTTT.

The chain has TRBV9 and TRBJ1-1; D not certain. This CDR3 spans 14 amino acids. The V gene's germline CDR1 is SGDLS and CDR2 YYNGEE. Deletions cut 0 bases from V and 10 bases from J, with 16 bases between. CDR3 in DNA: TGTGCCAGCAGCGTAGGGAATGAGGGAGCCGGAGCTTTCTTT. This encodes CASSVGNEGAGAFF.

V usage is TRBV3-1 (or the pseudogene TRBV3-2) and J usage is TRBJ1-5; TRBD1 might be the D (6 bases). The germline V gene has CDR1 LGHDT and CDR2 YNNKEL (reference sequence). Trimming removed 1 base from V and 9 bases from J, with 16 bases in between. This CDR3 has 15 residues. CDR3 sequence reads: CASSQGTQGASPQHF. CDR3 nucleotide sequence: TGTGCCAGCAGCCAAGGTACACAGGGAGCATCGCCCCAGCATTTT.

The rearrangement links TRBV10-1 to TRBJ2-3; 8 bases line up with TRBD2. CDR1 WNHNN and CDR2 SYGVQD come from the germline V gene (reference sequence). After removal of 2 bases from V and 0 bases from J, the junction contained 7 bases not matched to a gene. CDR3 length equals 17 residues. The CDR3 sequence: CASSEKGTSWSTDTQYF. The CDR3 DNA follows: TGCGCCAGCAGTGAGAAGGGGACTAGTTGGAGCACAGATACGCAGTATTTT.

This chain connects TRBV27 to TRBJ1-1; D call uncertain. Trimming shortened V by 1 base and J by 4 bases, and 7 bases separated the two germline ends. This CDR3 comprises 13 residues. In germline, CDR1 is MNHEY, CDR2 SMNVEV (reference sequence). The CDR3 is CASSLLGSTEAFF. CDR3 DNA: TGTGCCAGCAGTTTATTGGGCAGCACTGAAGCTTTCTTT.

The chain is built from TRBV7-9 and TRBJ2-2, with 8 bases lining up with TRBD1. Germline assignment: CDR1 SEHNR and CDR2 FQNEAQ (reference sequence). V was pared by 2 bases and J by 2 bases, with 4 bases of the junction left unmatched. The CDR3 extends over 16 amino acids. CDR3 coding DNA: TGTGCCAGCAGCTTATTTCCAGGGGGCAACACCGGGGAGCTGTTTTTT. Translation: CASSLFPGGNTGELFF.

This sequence joins TRBV18 and TRBJ2-2, with no clear D. Germline CDR1 KGHSH, CDR2 LQKENI. V was trimmed by 3 bases and J by 3 bases, leaving 5 bases between them. This CDR3 is 13 amino acids long. Written as DNA, the CDR3 is TGTGCCAGCTCACCCGCGGACACCGGGGAGCTGTTTTTT. Translation gives CASSPADTGELFF.

V gene TRBV5-5 combines with J gene TRBJ1-6; no reliable D call. V was shortened by 4 bases and J by 8 bases, with 16 bases between the two germline ends. The CDR3 runs to 15 residues. The germline gives CDR1 SGHKS, CDR2 YYEKEE (reference sequence). CDR3 residues: CASSGELAAHSPLHF. CDR3 in DNA: TGTGCCAGCAGCGGAGAGCTGGCGGCGCATTCACCCCTCCACTTT.

This clone was counted at least ten times. The rearrangement joins TRBV3-1 (or the pseudogene TRBV3-2) to TRBJ2-2; D may be TRBD2 (6 bases). This CDR3 contains 14 residues. Germline CDR1 LGHDT, CDR2 YNNKEL (reference sequence). V was trimmed by 0 bases and J by 7 bases, leaving 9 bases between them. DNA for the CDR3: TGTGCCAGCAGCCAAGATACCGGGGGCGGGGAGCTGTTTTTT. Translated: CASSQDTGGGELFF.

The rearrangement links TRBV5-1 to TRBJ2-5, with a weak D call TRBD2 (6 bases). The length of the CDR3 is 13 residues. With 0 bases removed from V and 4 bases from J, the gap between germline ends came to 7 bases. CDR1 is SGHRS and CDR2 is YFSETQ in the germline V gene. Here the CDR3 DNA reads TGCGCCAGCAGCTTGGTGGGGGGAGAGACCCAGTACTTC. Its protein is CASSLVGGETQYF.

The J gene is TRBJ2-2, the V gene TRBV3-1 (or the pseudogene TRBV3-2), with TRBD1 identical over 10 bases. Losses at the gene ends were 4 bases for V and 5 bases for J; bases not matched to a gene: 1. The length of the CDR3 is 14 residues. Germline V gene lookup returns CDR1 LGHDT and CDR2 YNNKEL (reference sequence). CDR3 amino acids: CASSRQGATGELFF. In DNA form, the CDR3 reads TGTGCCAGCAGCCGACAGGGGGCAACCGGGGAGCTGTTTTTT.

The J gene is TRBJ2-5, the V gene TRBV9; D may be TRBD2 (6 bases). This CDR3 is built from 16 residues. Germline CDR1 and CDR2: SGDLS and YYNGEE. Trimming cost V 0 bases and J 4 bases, with 16 bases left between them. The CDR3: CASSVGRTGGAETQYF. The DNA for the CDR3 is TGTGCCAGCAGCGTAGGAAGGACCGGCGGGGCAGAGACCCAGTACTTC.

The chain employs TRBV7-2 and TRBJ1-1; unclear D gene. The germline V gene has CDR1 SGHTA and CDR2 FQGNSA. Between the trimmed V and J ends, which lost 5 bases and 2 bases, there was a span of 9 bases. CDR3 length: 13 residues. CDR3 sequence: CASSVQLNTEAFF. The DNA for the CDR3 is TGTGCCAGCAGCGTACAGCTTAACACTGAAGCTTTCTTT.